These 13 T cell receptor beta chains originate from one sample sequenced in a study of Ad26.COV2.S vaccination and SARS-CoV-2 variants. As to treatment: 19 received Ad26.COV2.S at low or high dose, single or two shots; about 5 received placebo; per-sample allocation not given. Sampling happened 63 days after the first vaccine or placebo injection. Sequencing used immunoSEQ multiplex PCR; TCRdb keeps in-frame clones, though not all of them. The sample holds about 380,000 clones; 80% to 90% are singletons and the top ten take around 7.3%. The starting material was peripheral blood, obtained in a trial of Ad26.COV2.S vaccine versus placebo. The receptors here all came from a person aged 18 to 65 who received the Ad26.COV2.S COVID-19 vaccine or a placebo.

This clone was found once. This sequence joins TRBV23-1 and TRBJ1-3; D is ambiguous. TRBV23-1 is known as an ORF, though its function is uncertain. Trimming stripped 5 bases from V and 0 bases from J, with 14 bases between. The CDR3 totals 16 residues. CDR3 in amino acids: CASSARSKGSGNTIYF. CDR3 DNA sequence: TGCGCCAGCAGTGCCAGAAGCAAGGGCTCTGGAAACACCATATATTTT.

This rearrangement joins TRBV15 to TRBJ2-7; 7 bases are a match to TRBD2. J lost 3 bases, V lost 1 base, and 3 bases had no gene match. The CDR3 covers 14 residues. The germline CDR1 and CDR2 sequences are LNHNV and YYDKDF (reference sequence). The CDR3 reads CATSRGPGGYEQYF. The CDR3 region has the DNA TGTGCCACCAGCAGAGGGCCGGGGGGCTACGAGCAGTACTTC.

This clone was seen only once. V gene TRBV7-8 combines with J gene TRBJ2-7; D is unresolved. The CDR3 sequence is 11 residues long. V lost 5 bases and J lost 3, with 5 bases in between. Germline V gene lookup returns CDR1 SGHVS and CDR2 FQNEAQ. The CDR3 bases are TGTGCCAGCAGCGCCTTCTACGAGCAGTACTTC. Translated: CASSAFYEQYF.

The CDR3 DNA reads as TGTGCCAGCAGGCTAGCGGGGGGGCAAACAGATACGCAGTATTTT. As protein: CASRLAGGQTDTQYF. The chain recombines TRBV6-5 with TRBJ2-3, with 12 bases fitting TRBD2. Germline V gene lookup returns CDR1 MNHEY and CDR2 SVGAGI. The junction had 4 bases not matched to a gene; V was cut back by 6 bases and J by 3 bases. The CDR3 consists of 15 residues.

The chain carries TRBV19 and TRBJ1-1; no reliable D call. Germline V lookup: CDR1 LNHDA, CDR2 SQIVND (reference sequence). Trimming cost V 3 bases and J 3 bases, with 8 bases left between them. CDR3 length equals 13 residues. In nucleotides, the CDR3 is TGTGCCAGTAGTATCTCTGGGGACACTGAAGCTTTCTTT. It is translated as CASSISGDTEAFF.

V and J are TRBV5-1 and TRBJ1-1; TRBD1 is a possible D gene (6 bases). Germline CDR1 and CDR2: SGHRS and YFSETQ. The CDR3 covers 13 residues. V dropped 8 bases and J dropped 1 base, with 12 bases sitting between them. CDR3: CASRTEPNTEAFF. For the CDR3, the DNA is TGCGCCAGTCGGACAGAACCGAACACTGAAGCTTTCTTT.

This sequence joins TRBV5-8 and TRBJ2-1, with D perhaps TRBD1 or TRBD2 (5 bases each). This CDR3 comprises 16 residues. V was clipped by 0 bases and J by 5 bases, with 15 bases between them. The germline V gene has CDR1 SGHTS and CDR2 YDEGEE. CDR3 region: CASSLGGAGDNNEQFF. The CDR3 DNA is TGTGCCAGCAGCTTGGGTGGGGCGGGTGACAACAATGAGCAGTTCTTC.

The V and J genes are TRBV29-1 and TRBJ1-2; D gene ambiguous. This CDR3 is 12 amino acids long. Trimming removed 0 bases at V and 3 bases at J, with 5 bases between. CDR1 and CDR2 from the germline V gene are SQVTM and ANQGSEA. CDR3 sequence: CSVEDLDYGYTF. The CDR3 DNA sequence: TGCAGCGTTGAAGATCTAGACTATGGCTACACCTTC.

This rearrangement joins TRBV2 to TRBJ1-5; tentatively, D is TRBD1 (5 bases). The CDR3 covers 16 residues. V lost 7 bases and J 4 bases, leaving 20 bases between the germline ends. Germline assignment: CDR1 SNHLY and CDR2 FYNNEI. This CDR3 is CASTQGPARGNQPQHF. For the CDR3, the DNA is TGTGCCAGCACCCAAGGGCCGGCGAGGGGTAATCAGCCCCAGCATTTT.

J is TRBJ1-2 and V is TRBV11-2; 7 positions match TRBD1. Germline V gene lookup returns CDR1 SGHAT and CDR2 FQNNGV. The CDR3 is made up of 17 amino acids. V gave up 5 bases and J gave up 0 bases; unmatched junction bases: 12. In nucleotides, the CDR3 is TGTGCCAGCAGCACCCTTAGGGGGCGGCGTCCTAACTATGGCTACACCTTC. Protein: CASSTLRGRRPNYGYTF.

The chain employs TRBV5-6 and TRBJ1-1, with unresolved D. This CDR3 spans 15 amino acids. Germline V CDR1 and CDR2: SGHDT, YYEEEE. Trimming took off 0 bases at V and 1 base at J, with 10 bases between the two ends. For the CDR3, the DNA is TGTGCCAGCAGCTTGGCGCCCAGCGGGAACACTGAAGCTTTCTTT. Translation gives CASSLAPSGNTEAFF.

The chain combines TRBV19 with TRBJ1-1; D not certain. The CDR3 is made up of 12 amino acids. Germline V gene sequence: CDR1 LNHDA, CDR2 SQIVND (reference sequence). Trimming cost V 8 bases and J 4 bases, with 11 bases left between them. CDR3 protein: CASSRIGTEAFF. The CDR3 nucleotides read TGTGCCAGTTCCAGAATCGGCACTGAAGCTTTCTTT.

This chain links TRBV7-9 with TRBJ2-2; a possible D gene is TRBD1 (6 bases). The V end lost 5 bases, the J end lost 2 bases, and 18 bases lay between the germline ends. Per the germline V gene, CDR1 is SEHNR and CDR2 is FQNEAQ (reference sequence). The CDR3 is 17 amino acids. In nucleotides, the CDR3 is TGTGCCAGCAGCCCAGGCAAGGGCAGGGGCAACACCGGGGAGCTGTTTTTT. Translated: CASSPGKGRGNTGELFF.